The present T cell receptor beta chain was sequenced within a study of cytomegalovirus exposure and HLA in healthy donors. Findings and limits, study-wide: Investigators reported under 200 TCR beta chains as tied to cytomegalovirus. Later work found most CMV-associated TCR beta chains apparently HLA-restricted.

A note on this clone: Its antigen is currently unknown.

CDR3 length equals 14 residues. CDR1 is MNHEY, CDR2 SMNVEV, per germline (reference sequence). Trimming pared 5 bases from V and 7 bases from J, leaving 15 bases between. It was with 60 Vbeta and 13 Jbeta primers that the PCR ran. Repertoires were generated with immunoSEQ multiplex PCR, while TCRdb's copy carries only in-frame clones and drops some. The table includes some 130,000 clones, around 84% detected once. The sample consisted of PBMCs. This rearrangement joins TRBV27 to TRBJ2-1, with D maybe TRBD2 (6 bases). The clonotype was recovered from a woman aged 25 to 39 in good health and CMV-seropositive. The DNA for the CDR3 is TGTGCCAGCAGTGTGGGCGGGGCTGGAAATGAGCAGTTCTTC. Translating it yields CASSVGGAGNEQFF.